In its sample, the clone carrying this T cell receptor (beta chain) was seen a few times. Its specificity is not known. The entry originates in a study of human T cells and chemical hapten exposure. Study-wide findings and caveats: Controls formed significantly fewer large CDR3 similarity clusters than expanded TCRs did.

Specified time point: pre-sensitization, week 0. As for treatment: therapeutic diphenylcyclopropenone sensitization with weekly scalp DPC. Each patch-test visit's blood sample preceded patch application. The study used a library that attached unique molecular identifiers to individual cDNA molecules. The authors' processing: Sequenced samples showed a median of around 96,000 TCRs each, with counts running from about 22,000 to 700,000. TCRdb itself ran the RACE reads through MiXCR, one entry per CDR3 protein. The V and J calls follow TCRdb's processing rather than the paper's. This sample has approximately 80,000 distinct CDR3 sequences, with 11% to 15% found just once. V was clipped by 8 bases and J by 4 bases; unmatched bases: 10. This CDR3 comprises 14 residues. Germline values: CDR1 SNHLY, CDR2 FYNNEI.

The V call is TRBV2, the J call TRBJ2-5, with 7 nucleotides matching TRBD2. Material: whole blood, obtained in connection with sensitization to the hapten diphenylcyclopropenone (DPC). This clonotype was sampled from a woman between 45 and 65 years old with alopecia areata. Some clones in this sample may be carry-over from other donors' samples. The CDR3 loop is CASSGGRGAETQYF. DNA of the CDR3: TGTGCCAGCTCTGGCGGGAGAGGGGCAGAGACCCAGTACTTC.